Sequencing of this T cell receptor (beta chain) was carried out in a study of circulating and synovial CD4+ cells in juvenile arthritis. Data came from immunoSEQ multiplex PCR; TCRdb stores just in-frame clones and leaves some out. The sample holds about 33,000 clones, about 95% seen once. Study outcomes and limitations: CPL versus bulk CD4 samples: T cell genome counts differed by at least an order of magnitude. These repertoires were less diverse than bulk blood CD4 repertoires. Circulating pathogenic-like lymphocytes shared a substantially higher fraction of CDR3 sequences with synovium than bulk blood.

The CDR3 spans 8 residues. The germline CDR1 and CDR2 sequences are DFQATT and SNEGSKA (reference sequence). V was cut by 6 bases and J by 8 bases, with 4 bases left in between. Turning to this clone: The antigen is not known.

The source is a human donor with juvenile idiopathic arthritis. Material: CD4+ T cells from blood. The rearrangement joins TRBV20-1 to TRBJ1-1, with D hard to call. Here the CDR3 reads CSALEAFF. The CDR3 nucleotides read TGCAGTGCCTTAGAAGCTTTCTTT.